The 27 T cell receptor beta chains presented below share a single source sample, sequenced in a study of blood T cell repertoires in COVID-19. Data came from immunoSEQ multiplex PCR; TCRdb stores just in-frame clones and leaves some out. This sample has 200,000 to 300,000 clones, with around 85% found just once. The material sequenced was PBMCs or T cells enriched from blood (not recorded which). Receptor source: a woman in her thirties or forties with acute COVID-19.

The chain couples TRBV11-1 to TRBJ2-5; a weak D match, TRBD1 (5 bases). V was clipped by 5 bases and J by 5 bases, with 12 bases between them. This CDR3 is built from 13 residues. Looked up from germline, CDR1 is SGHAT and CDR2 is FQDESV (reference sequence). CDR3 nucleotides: TGTGCCAGCAGCGACAGTGGCCAGGAGACCCAGTACTTC. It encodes CASSDSGQETQYF.

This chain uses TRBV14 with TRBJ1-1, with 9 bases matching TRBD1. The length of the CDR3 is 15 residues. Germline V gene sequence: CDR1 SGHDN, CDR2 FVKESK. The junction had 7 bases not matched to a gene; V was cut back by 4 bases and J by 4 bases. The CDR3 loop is CASSLRTGAGTEAFF. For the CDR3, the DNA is TGTGCCAGCAGCCTAAGGACAGGGGCGGGCACTGAAGCTTTCTTT. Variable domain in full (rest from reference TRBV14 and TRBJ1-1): EAGVTQFPSHSVIEKGQTVTLRCDPISGHDNLYWYRRVMGKEIKFLLHFVKESKQDESGMPNNRFLAERTGGTYSTLKVQPAELEDSGVYFCASSLRTGAGTEAFFGQGTRLTVV.

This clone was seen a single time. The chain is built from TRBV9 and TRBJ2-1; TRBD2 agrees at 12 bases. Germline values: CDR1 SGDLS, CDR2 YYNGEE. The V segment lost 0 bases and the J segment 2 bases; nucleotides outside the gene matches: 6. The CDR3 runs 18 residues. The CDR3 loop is CASSVGTSGKVAYNEQFF. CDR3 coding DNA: TGTGCCAGCAGCGTAGGGACTAGCGGGAAAGTCGCCTACAATGAGCAGTTCTTC.

CDR3 residues: CASSPSQGTDTQYF. CDR3 coding DNA: TGTGCCAGCAGTCCCTCACAGGGTACAGATACGCAGTATTTT. V gene TRBV28 combines with J gene TRBJ2-3; possible D gene TRBD1, 6 bases. CDR1 is MDHEN, CDR2 SYDVKM, per germline. This CDR3 has 14 amino acids. V was pared by 5 bases and J by 3 bases, with 12 bases between.

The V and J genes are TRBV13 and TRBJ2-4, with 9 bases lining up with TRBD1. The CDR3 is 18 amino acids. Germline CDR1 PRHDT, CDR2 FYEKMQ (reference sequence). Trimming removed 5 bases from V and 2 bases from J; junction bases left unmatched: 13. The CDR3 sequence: CASSPRAQGASTKNIQYF. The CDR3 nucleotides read TGTGCCAGCAGCCCGCGTGCACAGGGGGCTTCGACCAAAAACATTCAGTACTTC.

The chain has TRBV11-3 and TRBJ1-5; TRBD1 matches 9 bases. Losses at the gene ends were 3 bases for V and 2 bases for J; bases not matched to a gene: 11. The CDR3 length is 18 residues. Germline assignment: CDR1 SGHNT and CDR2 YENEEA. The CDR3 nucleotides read TGTGCCAGCAGCTTTAGGGACAGGGAAGAGATGTGCAATCAGCCCCAGCATTTT. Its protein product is CASSFRDREEMCNQPQHF.

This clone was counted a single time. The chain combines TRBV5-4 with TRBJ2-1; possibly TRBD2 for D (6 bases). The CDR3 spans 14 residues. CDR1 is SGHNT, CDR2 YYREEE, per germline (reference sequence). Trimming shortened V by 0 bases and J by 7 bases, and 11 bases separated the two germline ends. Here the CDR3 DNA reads TGTGCCAGCAGCTTGGGGGCGGGAAGGAATGAGCAGTTCTTC. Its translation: CASSLGAGRNEQFF.

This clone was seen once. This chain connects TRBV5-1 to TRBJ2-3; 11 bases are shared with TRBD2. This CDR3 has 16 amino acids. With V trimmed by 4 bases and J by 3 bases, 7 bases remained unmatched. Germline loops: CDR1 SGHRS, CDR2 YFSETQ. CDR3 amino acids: CASSHGTSGDTDTQYF. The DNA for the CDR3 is TGCGCCAGCAGCCACGGGACTAGCGGAGATACAGATACGCAGTATTTT.

The CDR3 sequence: CASSSGQGNTIYF. In DNA, the CDR3 is TGTGCCAGTAGTTCGGGACAGGGAAACACCATATATTTT. This chain joins TRBV19 and TRBJ1-3, with 7 bases aligning to TRBD1. Per the germline V gene, CDR1 is LNHDA and CDR2 is SQIVND (reference sequence). Unmatched junction bases numbered 2, after V lost 5 bases and J lost 4 bases. CDR3 length equals 13 residues. The full variable domain, its missing parts supplied by reference TRBV19 and TRBJ1-3, is DGGITQSPKYLFRKEGQNVTLSCEQNLNHDAMYWYRQDPGQGLRLIYYSQIVNDFQKGDIAEGYSVSREKKESFPLTVTSAQKNPTAFYLCASSSGQGNTIYFGEGSWLTVV.

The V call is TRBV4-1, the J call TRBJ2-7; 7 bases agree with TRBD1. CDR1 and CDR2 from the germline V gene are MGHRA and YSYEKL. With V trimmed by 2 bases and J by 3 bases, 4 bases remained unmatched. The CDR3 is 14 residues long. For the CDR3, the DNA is TGCGCCAGCAGCCAACCGGGACAGAGCTACGAGCAGTACTTC. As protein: CASSQPGQSYEQYF.

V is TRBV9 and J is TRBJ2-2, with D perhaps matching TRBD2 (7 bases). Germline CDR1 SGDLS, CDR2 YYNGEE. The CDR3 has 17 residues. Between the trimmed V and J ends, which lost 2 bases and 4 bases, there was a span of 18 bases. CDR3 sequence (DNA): TGTGCCAGCAGCGTCGAGGCTCCGGGGGGCGCCACCGGGGAGCTGTTTTTT. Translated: CASSVEAPGGATGELFF.

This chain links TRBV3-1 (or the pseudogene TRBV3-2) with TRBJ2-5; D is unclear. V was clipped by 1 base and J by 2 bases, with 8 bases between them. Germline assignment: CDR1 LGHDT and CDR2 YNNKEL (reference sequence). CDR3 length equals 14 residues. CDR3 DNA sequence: TGTGCCAGCAGCCAAGTTGGCGGTCAAGAGACCCAGTACTTC. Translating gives CASSQVGGQETQYF.

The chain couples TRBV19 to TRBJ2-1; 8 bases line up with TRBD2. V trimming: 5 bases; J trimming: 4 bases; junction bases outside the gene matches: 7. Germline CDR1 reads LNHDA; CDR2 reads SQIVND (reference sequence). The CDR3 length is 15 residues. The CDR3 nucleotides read TGTGCCAGTAGTTCAATTAGCGGGGCGTACAATGAGCAGTTCTTC. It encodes CASSSISGAYNEQFF.

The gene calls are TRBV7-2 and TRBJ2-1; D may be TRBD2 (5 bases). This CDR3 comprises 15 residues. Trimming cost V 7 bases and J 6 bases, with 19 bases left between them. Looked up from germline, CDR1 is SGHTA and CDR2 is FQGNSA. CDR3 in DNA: TGTGCCAGCACCCCTACTAGTAGTGTGGGCAATGAGCAGTTCTTC. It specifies CASTPTSSVGNEQFF.

The CDR3 loop is CASKAHSGSTNEQFF. CDR3 in DNA: TGTGCCAGCAAGGCCCATAGCGGGAGCACGAATGAGCAGTTCTTC. The chain is built from TRBV2 and TRBJ2-1, with TRBD2 matching over 9 bases. V lost 7 bases to trimming and J lost 7 bases; unmatched junction nucleotides: 11. Germline CDR1 reads SNHLY; CDR2 reads FYNNEI. The CDR3 runs to 15 residues.

The CDR3 DNA sequence: TGTGCCAGCAGGTCCGGGACTAGCGGGAACACAGATACGCAGTATTTT. Residues: CASRSGTSGNTDTQYF. The rearrangement joins TRBV5-4 to TRBJ2-3; TRBD2 matches at 13 bases. CDR3 length: 16 residues. CDR1 SGHNT and CDR2 YYREEE come from the germline V gene (reference sequence). V was pared by 5 bases and J by 2 bases, with 5 bases of the junction left unmatched.

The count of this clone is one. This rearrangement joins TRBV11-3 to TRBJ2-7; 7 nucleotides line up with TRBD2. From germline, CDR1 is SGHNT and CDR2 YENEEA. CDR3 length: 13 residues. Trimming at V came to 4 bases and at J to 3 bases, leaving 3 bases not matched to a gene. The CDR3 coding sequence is TGTGCCAGCAGCTCTCGGGGGGACTACGAGCAGTACTTC. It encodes CASSSRGDYEQYF.

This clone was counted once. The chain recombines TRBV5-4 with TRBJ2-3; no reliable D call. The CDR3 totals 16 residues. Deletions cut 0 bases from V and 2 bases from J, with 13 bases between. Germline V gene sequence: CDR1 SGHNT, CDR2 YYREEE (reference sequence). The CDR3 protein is CASSLGLSANTDTQYF. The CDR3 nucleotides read TGTGCCAGCAGCTTGGGCCTCTCAGCGAACACAGATACGCAGTATTTT.

CDR3 nucleotide sequence: TGTGCCAGCACCCCCGGGGGGGGGTACCAGCCCCAGCATTTT. It encodes CASTPGGGYQPQHF. The V call is TRBV2, the J call TRBJ1-5; TRBD1 is a possible D gene (5 bases). CDR1 is SNHLY, CDR2 FYNNEI, per germline. Deletions cut 7 bases from V and 7 bases from J, with 17 bases between. The CDR3 totals 14 residues.

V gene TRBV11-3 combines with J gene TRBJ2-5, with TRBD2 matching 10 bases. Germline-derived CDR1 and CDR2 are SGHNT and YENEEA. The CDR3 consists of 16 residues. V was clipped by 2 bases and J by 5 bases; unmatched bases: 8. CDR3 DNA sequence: TGTGCCAGCAGCTTAAGGGCTAGCGGGAGTATCGAGACCCAGTACTTC. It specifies CASSLRASGSIETQYF.

The CDR3: CASSPYREGPNEQFF. The CDR3, as DNA: TGCGCCAGCAGCCCTTACCGGGAGGGCCCCAATGAGCAGTTCTTC. This chain links TRBV10-2 with TRBJ2-1; 8 nucleotides agree with TRBD2. The V segment lost 6 bases and the J segment 6 bases; nucleotides outside the gene matches: 10. The CDR3 totals 15 residues. Germline assignment: CDR1 WSHSY and CDR2 SAAADI.

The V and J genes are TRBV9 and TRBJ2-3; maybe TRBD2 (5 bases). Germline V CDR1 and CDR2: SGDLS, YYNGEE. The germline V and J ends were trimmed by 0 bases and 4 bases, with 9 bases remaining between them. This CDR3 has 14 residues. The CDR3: CASSVEWRSDTQYF. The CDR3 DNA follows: TGTGCCAGCAGCGTAGAGTGGAGGTCAGATACGCAGTATTTT.

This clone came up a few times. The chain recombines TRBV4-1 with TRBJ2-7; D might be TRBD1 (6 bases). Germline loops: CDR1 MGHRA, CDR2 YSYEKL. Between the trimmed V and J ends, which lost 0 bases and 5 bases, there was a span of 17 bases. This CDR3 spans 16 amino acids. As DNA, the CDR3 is TGCGCCAGCAGCCAAGATCCCTCAGGGGCCCAGGACGAGCAGTACTTC. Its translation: CASSQDPSGAQDEQYF.

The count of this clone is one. The CDR3, as DNA: TGTGCCAGCAGCTTATCCAGGGGATCAGCAGGGGATGAGCAGTTCTTC. Translation gives CASSLSRGSAGDEQFF. The rearrangement uses TRBV7-9 and TRBJ2-1; D may be TRBD1 (6 bases). V shed 2 bases and J shed 8 bases, with 19 bases lying between them. Germline V CDR1 and CDR2: SEHNR, FQNEAQ (reference sequence). The CDR3 is made up of 16 amino acids.

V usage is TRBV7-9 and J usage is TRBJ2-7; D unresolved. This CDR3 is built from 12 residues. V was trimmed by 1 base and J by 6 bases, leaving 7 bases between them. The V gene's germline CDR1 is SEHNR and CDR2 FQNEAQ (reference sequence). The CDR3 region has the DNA TGTGCCAGCAGCTTAGGGTCGCGCGAGCAGTACTTC. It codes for CASSLGSREQYF.

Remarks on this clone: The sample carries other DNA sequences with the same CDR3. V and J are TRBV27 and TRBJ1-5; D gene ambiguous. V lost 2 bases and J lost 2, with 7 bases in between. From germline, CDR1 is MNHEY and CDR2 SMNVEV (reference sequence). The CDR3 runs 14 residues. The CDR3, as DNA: TGTGCCAGCAGTTTAGCTGGCCGCAATCAGCCCCAGCATTTT. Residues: CASSLAGRNQPQHF.

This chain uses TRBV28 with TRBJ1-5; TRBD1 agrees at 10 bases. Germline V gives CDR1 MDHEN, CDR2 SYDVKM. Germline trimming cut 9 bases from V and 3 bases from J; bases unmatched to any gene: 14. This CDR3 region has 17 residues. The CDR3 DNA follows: TGTGCCAGTAACCGCCTTAGGGGACAGGGGTCCAATCAGCCCCAGCATTTT. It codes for CASNRLRGQGSNQPQHF.